This T cell receptor beta chain was recovered during a study of tumor-infiltrating lymphocytes in oesophageal squamous cell carcinoma. This clonotype occurred many times. Via MiXCR, TCRdb re-called the PCR reads, giving one row per CDR3 protein. The sample lists 10,000 to 15,000 distinct CDR3 sequences, around 57% occurring once. This clonotype was obtained from a female donor with esophageal squamous cell carcinoma. The sequencing sample was made of esophageal tumor tissue.

CDR3 loop: CASSLAGTDTQYF. The CDR3 DNA reads as TGTGCCAGCAGTTTAGCGGGTACAGATACGCAGTATTTT. J is TRBJ2-3 and V is TRBV2; TRBD2 aligns across 7 bases. Losses at the gene ends were 5 bases for V and 3 bases for J; bases not matched to a gene: 2. This CDR3 has 13 amino acids. CDR1 and CDR2 from the germline V gene are SNHLY and FYNNEI.